Below, 30 T cell receptor beta chains from the same sample are listed, as sequenced in a study of shared clonotypes between healthy human individuals. Profiling relied on immunoSEQ multiplex PCR, and the TCRdb table lists in-frame clones only, not all of them. The sample records some 2 million clones, around 95% being singletons. The specimen sequenced was naive CD4+ T cells sorted from blood. The subset here: CD45RA+ positively selected. The receptors come from a young man in good health.

V usage is TRBV15 and J usage is TRBJ1-4; tentative D call: TRBD1 (5 bases). The CDR3 sequence is 15 residues long. The V and J ends lost 1 base and 5 bases respectively, with 11 bases between them. Per germline, CDR1 LNHNV and CDR2 YYDKDF (reference sequence). The CDR3 spells CATSRGGERNEKLFF. The CDR3 DNA reads as TGTGCCACCAGCAGAGGGGGGGAGCGGAATGAAAAACTGTTTTTT.

This clone came up a few times. The chain combines TRBV7-9 with TRBJ2-2, with D perhaps matching TRBD2 (5 bases). CDR3 length: 16 amino acids. Looked up from germline, CDR1 is SEHNR and CDR2 is FQNEAQ (reference sequence). Trimming stripped 3 bases from V and 1 base from J, with 12 bases between. DNA of the CDR3: TGTGCCAGCAGCTTGTCCTGGAGGAGGAACACCGGGGAGCTGTTTTTT. This encodes CASSLSWRRNTGELFF.

The V call is TRBV10-2, the J call TRBJ2-5; 7 bases align to TRBD2. The ends lost 5 bases at V and 2 bases at J; junction bases unmatched: 11. CDR3 length equals 16 residues. CDR1 is WSHSY, CDR2 SAAADI, per germline. DNA of the CDR3: TGCGCCAGCAGTTCCACCCGGGGGGAGGGACAAGAGACCCAGTACTTC. It translates to CASSSTRGEGQETQYF.

The chain's CDR3 is CASSERTGGTEAFF. The DNA for the CDR3 is TGTGCCAGCAGTGAGCGGACAGGGGGCACTGAAGCTTTCTTT. This chain connects TRBV6-1 to TRBJ1-1; TRBD1 agrees at 10 bases. Trimming removed 3 bases from V and 4 bases from J; junction bases left unmatched: 2. The CDR3 extends over 14 amino acids. The germline gives CDR1 MNHNS, CDR2 SASEGT.

V usage is TRBV7-9 and J usage is TRBJ2-7; weak D call: TRBD2 (7 bases). Germline V CDR1 and CDR2: SEHNR, FQNEAQ (reference sequence). The CDR3 spans 15 residues. V dropped 1 base and J dropped 1 base, with 11 bases sitting between them. The CDR3 loop reads CASSLGGGLSYEQYF. CDR3 bases: TGTGCCAGCAGCTTAGGCGGGGGCTTATCCTACGAGCAGTACTTC.

In this sample, this clone turned up once. The rearrangement uses TRBV10-1 and TRBJ1-5; D unclear. V was shortened by 2 bases and J by 2 bases, with 10 bases between the two germline ends. Germline V gene sequence: CDR1 WNHNN, CDR2 SYGVQD (reference sequence). The CDR3 sequence is 15 residues long. This CDR3 is CASSEMIEGNQPQHF. The CDR3 DNA sequence: TGCGCCAGCAGTGAGATGATAGAGGGCAATCAGCCCCAGCATTTT.

This clone was counted once. The V gene is TRBV7-2, the J gene TRBJ1-2; D possibly corresponds to TRBD1 (5 bases). With 1 base removed from V and 0 bases from J, the gap between germline ends came to 15 bases. The CDR3 is 17 amino acids. Germline assignment: CDR1 SGHTA and CDR2 FQGNSA. The CDR3 sequence is CASSLEAGKGANYGYTF. The CDR3 coding sequence is TGTGCCAGCAGCTTAGAAGCAGGGAAAGGGGCTAACTATGGCTACACCTTC.

The rearrangement joins TRBV25-1 to TRBJ1-4; tentatively, D is TRBD1 (5 bases). Looked up from germline, CDR1 is MGHDK and CDR2 is SYGVNS. The CDR3 sequence is 15 residues long. Trimming removed 0 bases from V and 8 bases from J, with 13 bases in between. The CDR3, as DNA: TGTGCCAGCAGTGAATATTTGGGGGGGAGAGAAAAACTGTTTTTT. Translated, it gives CASSEYLGGREKLFF.

As for this clone: This sample includes further DNA sequences coding for the same CDR3. The chain combines TRBV19 with TRBJ1-1; possible D gene TRBD1, 6 bases. The germline gives CDR1 LNHDA, CDR2 SQIVND (reference sequence). The CDR3 spans 14 residues. V was clipped by 3 bases and J by 4 bases, with 12 bases between them. CDR3: CASSIAQGGTEAFF. The CDR3 DNA reads as TGTGCCAGTAGTATCGCCCAAGGGGGCACTGAAGCTTTCTTT.

The CDR3 here is CASISVGADTQYF. CDR3 nucleotide sequence: TGCGCCAGCATCTCGGTTGGGGCAGATACGCAGTATTTT. The chain combines TRBV5-1 with TRBJ2-3; no reliable D call. In germline, CDR1 is SGHRS, CDR2 YFSETQ. The CDR3 covers 13 residues. With 6 bases removed from V and 4 bases from J, the gap between germline ends came to 12 bases. Complete variable domain (other parts from reference TRBV5-1 and TRBJ2-3): KAGVTQTPRYLIKTRGQQVTLSCSPISGHRSVSWYQQTPGQGLQFLFEYFSETQRNKGNFPGRFSGRQFSNSRSEMNVSTLELGDSALYLCASISVGADTQYFGPGTRLTVL.

The gene calls are TRBV27 and TRBJ2-3; the D gene is possibly TRBD1 (6 bases). Germline CDR1 reads MNHEY; CDR2 reads SMNVEV (reference sequence). This CDR3 spans 15 amino acids. V was shortened by 5 bases and J by 5 bases, with 17 bases between the two germline ends. The CDR3 loop reads CASSIDQGSRDTQYF. The CDR3 DNA follows: TGTGCCAGCAGTATCGATCAGGGGAGTAGAGATACGCAGTATTTT.

The sample holds one count of this clone. The gene calls are TRBV5-8 and TRBJ2-7; a weak D match, TRBD1 (6 bases). The V gene lost 4 bases and the J gene lost 6 bases, with 17 bases spanning the gap. The CDR3 has 14 amino acids. Germline loops: CDR1 SGHTS, CDR2 YDEGEE. This CDR3 reads CASSKYRVSGEQYF. CDR3 bases: TGTGCCAGCAGCAAATACAGGGTTTCTGGCGAGCAGTACTTC.

This sequence joins TRBV5-1 and TRBJ1-1, with 8 bases fitting TRBD1. Unmatched junction bases numbered 11, after V lost 4 bases and J lost 6 bases. Germline values: CDR1 SGHRS, CDR2 YFSETQ. The CDR3 sequence is 15 residues long. DNA for the CDR3: TGCGCCAGCAGCCCGGGAGGACAGGGTTCATCTGAAGCTTTCTTT. Translation gives CASSPGGQGSSEAFF.

This chain links TRBV11-2 with TRBJ1-2; D may be TRBD1 (5 bases). V was cut by 0 bases and J by 3 bases, with 11 bases left in between. The CDR3 covers 15 residues. The germline gives CDR1 SGHAT, CDR2 FQNNGV. This chain's CDR3 is CASSLDRVTHYGYTF. DNA of the CDR3: TGTGCCAGCAGCTTAGACAGGGTGACGCACTATGGCTACACCTTC.

The chain carries TRBV19 and TRBJ2-7; D may correspond to TRBD1 or TRBD2 (6 bases each). The CDR3 covers 14 residues. Trimming stripped 6 bases from V and 1 base from J, with 13 bases between. CDR1 and CDR2 (germline): LNHDA, SQIVND (reference sequence). This CDR3 is CASSRRDTSYEQYF. CDR3 sequence (DNA): TGTGCCAGTAGCAGGAGGGACACGTCCTACGAGCAGTACTTC.

The chain carries TRBV7-2 and TRBJ2-7, with D possibly being TRBD1 or TRBD2 (5 bases each). The CDR3 has 13 amino acids. The V gene's germline CDR1 is SGHTA and CDR2 FQGNSA. V was trimmed by 4 bases and J by 9 bases, leaving 16 bases between them. In DNA form, the CDR3 reads TGTGCCAGCAGCTCTGAAGGGACCACAGTGCAGTACTTC. Residues: CASSSEGTTVQYF.

The chain has TRBV11-2 and TRBJ2-7; 10 bases map to TRBD1. V lost 5 bases and J lost 6; bases outside the gene matches: 10. The CDR3 spans 15 residues. CDR1 and CDR2 (germline): SGHAT, FQNNGV. CDR3 sequence: CASSPSSGQGGEQYF. The CDR3 region has the DNA TGTGCCAGCAGCCCATCAAGCGGACAGGGGGGCGAGCAGTACTTC.

CDR3 in DNA: TGTGCCAGCAGTTACCGGACTAGCGGGAGGCCGTTCAATGAGCAGTTCTTC. This codes for CASSYRTSGRPFNEQFF. The V call is TRBV6-7, the J call TRBJ2-1; 14 bases align to TRBD2. TRBV6-7 is noted as an ORF with a role that remains uncertain. The CDR3 is 17 amino acids. The V gene end was trimmed by 2 bases and the J gene end by 6 bases; junction bases not matched to a gene: 6.

This chain uses TRBV6-5 with TRBJ2-7; no reliable D call. The V gene lost 5 bases and the J gene lost 5 bases, with 7 bases spanning the gap. The CDR3 has 11 amino acids. Germline values: CDR1 MNHEY, CDR2 SVGAGI. This chain's CDR3 is CASSRNDEQYF. The DNA for the CDR3 is TGTGCCAGCAGTCGTAACGACGAGCAGTACTTC.

The chain couples TRBV6-6 to TRBJ1-3; TRBD1 is a possible D gene (5 bases). The germline gives CDR1 MNHNY, CDR2 SVGAGI (reference sequence). The CDR3 has 13 residues. The DNA for the CDR3 is TGTGCGGCTTCAGGGTTACCTGGAAACACCATATATTTT. This codes for CAASGLPGNTIYF.

The genes are TRBV6-5 and TRBJ2-6; D uncertain. V lost 0 bases and J lost 0, with 6 bases in between. Germline V gene data show CDR1 as MNHEY and CDR2 as SVGAGI. This CDR3 contains 16 residues. The CDR3 DNA reads TGTGCCAGCAGTTACTCGGAGAGCTCTGGGGCCAACGTCCTGACTTTC. Translated: CASSYSESSGANVLTF.

The chain couples TRBV28 to TRBJ1-4; 7 positions agree with TRBD1. J was trimmed by 8 bases and V by 4 bases; bases with no gene match: 4. The germline V gene encodes CDR1 MDHEN and CDR2 SYDVKM. The CDR3 has 13 residues. The CDR3 here is CASSSDRVEKLFF. In DNA, the CDR3 is TGTGCCAGCAGTTCCGACAGGGTAGAAAAACTGTTTTTT.

This clone appeared once. V gene TRBV10-3 combines with J gene TRBJ2-7; D might be TRBD1 or TRBD2, each matching 7 bases. The CDR3 runs 15 residues. V gave up 3 bases and J gave up 3 bases, with 15 bases separating them. CDR1 is ENHRY, CDR2 SYGVKD, per germline. The CDR3 DNA sequence: TGTGCCATCAGTGACAGGGGGGGGCAGGGCTACGAGCAGTACTTC. Translating gives CAISDRGGQGYEQYF.

In regard to this clone: The same CDR3 arises from other DNA sequences in this sample as well. The chain has TRBV10-3 and TRBJ2-7; possible D gene TRBD1, 6 bases. Germline-derived CDR1 and CDR2 are ENHRY and SYGVKD. The ends were cut back, 1 base at V and 3 bases at J, with 7 bases in the middle. CDR3 length: 13 amino acids. This CDR3 is CAISELQGYEQYF. In DNA, the CDR3 is TGTGCCATCAGTGAGTTACAGGGCTACGAGCAGTACTTC.

V gene TRBV30 combines with J gene TRBJ2-1; D gene unclear. This CDR3 spans 15 amino acids. The germline CDR1 and CDR2 sequences are GTSNPN and SVGIG (reference sequence). Trimming left V 0 bases short and J 3 bases short, with 12 bases between. The CDR3 coding sequence is TGTGCCTGGAGTGTACGAGGTGGTAACTACAATGAGCAGTTCTTC. Translation: CAWSVRGGNYNEQFF. The full variable domain, completed using reference TRBV30 and TRBJ2-1, is SQTIHQWPATLVQPVGSPLSLECTVEGTSNPNLYWYRQAAGRGLQLLFYSVGIGQISSEVPQNLSASRPQDRQFILSSKKLLLSDSGFYLCAWSVRGGNYNEQFFGPGTRLTVL.

This rearrangement joins TRBV5-4 to TRBJ2-3; 7 nucleotides match TRBD1. Germline V lookup: CDR1 SGHNT, CDR2 YYREEE (reference sequence). CDR3 length equals 17 residues. The junction had 13 bases not matched to a gene; V was cut back by 4 bases and J by 2 bases. CDR3 amino acids: CASSGTGTVPVTDTQYF. The CDR3 coding sequence is TGTGCCAGCAGCGGAACCGGGACAGTACCAGTCACAGATACGCAGTATTTT.

J is TRBJ2-3 and V is TRBV5-1; TRBD2 matches at 10 bases. The CDR3 consists of 17 residues. CDR1 and CDR2 from the germline V gene are SGHRS and YFSETQ. The V and J ends lost 0 bases and 1 base, in that order; junction bases with no gene match: 5. CDR3 sequence (DNA): TGCGCCAGCAGCTTGGGGCGTACTAGCGGGGGCACAGATACGCAGTATTTT. As protein: CASSLGRTSGGTDTQYF. Variable domain in full (rest from reference TRBV5-1 and TRBJ2-3): KAGVTQTPRYLIKTRGQQVTLSCSPISGHRSVSWYQQTPGQGLQFLFEYFSETQRNKGNFPGRFSGRQFSNSRSEMNVSTLELGDSALYLCASSLGRTSGGTDTQYFGPGTRLTVL.

This sequence joins TRBV19 and TRBJ1-4; D may be TRBD1 (5 bases). Per the germline V gene, CDR1 is LNHDA and CDR2 is SQIVND (reference sequence). The CDR3 has 13 amino acids. V shed 4 bases and J shed 5 bases, with 8 bases lying between them. CDR3: CASSSPGNEKLFF. CDR3 sequence (DNA): TGTGCCAGTAGTAGCCCAGGGAATGAAAAACTGTTTTTT.

This clone was picked up one time. The chain joins TRBV30 to TRBJ2-5; D is possibly TRBD1 (6 bases). The CDR3 runs 15 residues. Germline CDR1 GTSNPN, CDR2 SVGIG (reference sequence). Trimming took 2 bases from V and 0 from J, leaving 13 bases between them. The DNA for the CDR3 is TGTGCCTGGAGTTCTCGACAGGCGTACCAAGAGACCCAGTACTTC. This sequence encodes CAWSSRQAYQETQYF.

The chain uses TRBV7-2 and TRBJ2-3, with a tentative D call TRBD1 (7 bases). Germline CDR1 and CDR2: SGHTA and FQGNSA. The CDR3 is 16 residues long. Trimming left V 1 base short and J 4 bases short, with 15 bases between. The CDR3 is CASSLGLVGTADTQYF. CDR3 nucleotides: TGTGCCAGCAGCTTAGGACTAGTCGGGACAGCAGATACGCAGTATTTT.